This T cell receptor beta chain derives from a study of molecular identifiers for immune sequencing clone quantification. Study summary: Replicate RNA came from approximately 20,000 or 98,000 naive CD8 cells and was split five ways, and four parts were sequenced.

Sorting recovered naive CD8 T cells on a CD8+CD4-CCR7+CD45RA+ profile. This clonotype was seen repeatedly, ten times or more. MiXCR was run by TCRdb on the PCR reads, yielding one entry per CDR3 protein. The sample consists of tens of thousands of distinct CDR3 sequences, around 17% of them appearing once. Trimming left V 3 bases short and J 7 bases short, with 4 bases between. Per the germline V gene, CDR1 is MNHEY and CDR2 is SVGAGI. This CDR3 spans 11 amino acids. The specimen sequenced was naive CD8+ T cells from blood, with Jurkat cell RNA spiked in. As to subset: FACS-sorted CD8+CD4-CCR7+CD45RA+ naive T cells. The TCR comes from a human donor in good health. Some libraries in this study had Jurkat cell RNA spiked in. This rearrangement joins TRBV6-5 to TRBJ2-1; D unclear. The CDR3 is CASSYGNEQFF. CDR3 nucleotides: TGTGCCAGCAGTTATGGGAATGAGCAGTTCTTC.